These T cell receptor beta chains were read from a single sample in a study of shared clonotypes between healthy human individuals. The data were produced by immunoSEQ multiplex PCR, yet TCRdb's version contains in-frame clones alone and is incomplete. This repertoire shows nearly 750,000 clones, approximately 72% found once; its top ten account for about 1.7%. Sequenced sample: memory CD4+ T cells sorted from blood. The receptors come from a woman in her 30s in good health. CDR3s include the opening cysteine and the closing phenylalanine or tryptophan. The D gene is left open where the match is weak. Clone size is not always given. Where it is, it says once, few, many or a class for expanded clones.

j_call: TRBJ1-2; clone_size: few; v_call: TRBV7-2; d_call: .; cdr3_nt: TGTGCCAGCAGCCCCGGGGGTCTATGGGGCTACACCTTC; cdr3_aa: CASSPGGLWGYTF
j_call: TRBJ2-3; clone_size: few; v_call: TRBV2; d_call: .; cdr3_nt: TGTGCCAGCAGCCAAGGGGGAGCGGGACCTTACACAGATACGCAGTATTTT; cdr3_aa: CASSQGGAGPYTDTQYF
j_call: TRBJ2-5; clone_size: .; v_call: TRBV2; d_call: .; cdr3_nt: TGTGCCAGCAGTGTCGCTACAAATCAAGAGACCCAGTACTTC; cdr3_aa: CASSVATNQETQYF
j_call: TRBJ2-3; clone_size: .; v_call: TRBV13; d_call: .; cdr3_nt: TGTGCCAGCAGCTCTCTCGCCCTATCAAGGGCGGGACCGGGTGCAGATACGCAGTATTTT; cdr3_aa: CASSSLALSRAGPGADTQYF
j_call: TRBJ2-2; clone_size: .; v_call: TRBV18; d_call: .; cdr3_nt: TGTGCCAGCTCACCAAGCTCCAGCGGAAACACCGGGGAGCTGTTTTTT; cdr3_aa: CASSPSSSGNTGELFF
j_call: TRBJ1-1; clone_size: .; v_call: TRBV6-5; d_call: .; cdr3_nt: TGTGCCAGCAGTTACGAAACCCCGGGGAACACTGAAGCTTTCTTT; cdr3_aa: CASSYETPGNTEAFF
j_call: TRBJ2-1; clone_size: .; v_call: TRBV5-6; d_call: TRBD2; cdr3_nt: TGTGCCAGCAGATCAGGACTAGCGGGATACAATGAGCAGTTCTTC; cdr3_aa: CASRSGLAGYNEQFF
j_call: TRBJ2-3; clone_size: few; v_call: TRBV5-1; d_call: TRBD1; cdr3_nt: TGCGCCAGCAGCATTTCGGACAGGGATATGGATACGCAGTATTTT; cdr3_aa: CASSISDRDMDTQYF
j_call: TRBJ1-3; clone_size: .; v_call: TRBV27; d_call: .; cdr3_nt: TGTGCCAGCAGTTCCTCCGGGGGAAACACCATATATTTT; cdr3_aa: CASSSSGGNTIYF
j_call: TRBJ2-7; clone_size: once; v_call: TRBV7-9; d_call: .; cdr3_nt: TGTGCCAGCAGCTTACCCCAGGCTTCAACCTACGAGCAGTACTTC; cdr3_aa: CASSLPQASTYEQYF
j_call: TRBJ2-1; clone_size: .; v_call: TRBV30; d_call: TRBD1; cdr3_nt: TGTGCCTGGAGTTGGGACAGGGTGAATGAGCAGTTCTTC; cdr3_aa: CAWSWDRVNEQFF